This T cell receptor (beta chain) stems from a study of identical twins. Germline CDR1 and CDR2: DFQATT and SNEGSKA (reference sequence). There are 16 residues in the CDR3. Trimming shortened V by 5 bases and J by 0 bases, and 18 bases separated the two germline ends. MiXCR, applied by TCRdb to the 5' RACE reads, yields one record per CDR3 protein. The sample has roughly 470,000 distinct CDR3 sequences, 14% seen once. On this clonotype itself: The target antigen is unknown.

Study results and limitations: Low generation-probability sequences were in excess among twin-shared out-of-frame alpha sequences.

These data were also reused for a study on yellow fever vaccine responses in identical twins.

Sequenced material: CD4+ T cells sorted from blood. The chain employs TRBV20-1 and TRBJ2-3, with D possibly being TRBD2 (6 bases). The source of this sequence is a woman in her late teens or twenties in good health. Here the CDR3 DNA reads TGCAGTGCTTCCCTAACTAGCAGATCTAGCACAGATACGCAGTATTTT. It yields the protein CSASLTSRSSTDTQYF.